A selection of T cell receptor beta chains follows, all from one sample in a study of metastatic and nonmetastatic thyroid tumors. TCRdb reassembled clones from the PCR reads with MiXCR. The sample shows about 39,000 clones, roughly 12% of them seen only once. Source material: blood. The receptors were gathered from a male donor with papillary thyroid cancer or a benign thyroid nodule (not recorded which). Some clones in this sample may be carry-over from other donors' samples. CDR3s include the opening cysteine and the closing phenylalanine or tryptophan. The D gene is left open where the match is weak. For some rows the clone size is stated as once, few or many, or as a class when expanded; others skip it.

V gene: TRBV11-2
D gene: -
clone size: many
J gene: TRBJ1-2
CDR3 protein: CASSLRQNYGYTF
CDR3 DNA: TGTGCCAGCAGCTTAAGGCAGAACTATGGCTACACCTTC

V gene: TRBV19
D gene: TRBD1
clone size: -
J gene: TRBJ1-1
CDR3 protein: CASSPVDRVHTEAFF
CDR3 DNA: TGTGCCAGTAGTCCTGTGGACAGGGTGCACACTGAAGCTTTCTTT

V gene: TRBV29-1
D gene: -
clone size: many
J gene: TRBJ2-1
CDR3 protein: CSVEENEQFF
CDR3 DNA: TGCAGCGTTGAGGAGAATGAGCAGTTCTTC

V gene: TRBV9
D gene: TRBD1
clone size: many
J gene: TRBJ2-7
CDR3 protein: CASSEGTGKDEQYF
CDR3 DNA: TGTGCCAGCAGCGAGGGGACAGGGAAAGACGAGCAGTACTTC

V gene: TRBV10-3
D gene: TRBD2
clone size: many
J gene: TRBJ2-2
CDR3 protein: CAISPGTSGSTGELFF
CDR3 DNA: TGTGCCATCAGCCCCGGGACTAGCGGTTCCACCGGGGAGCTGTTTTTT

V gene: TRBV29-1
D gene: -
clone size: many
J gene: TRBJ1-3
CDR3 protein: CSVETFNSGNTIYF
CDR3 DNA: TGCAGCGTTGAAACCTTTAACTCTGGAAACACCATATATTTT

V gene: TRBV12-3/TRBV12-4
D gene: -
clone size: -
J gene: TRBJ1-1
CDR3 protein: CASSRKGITEAFF
CDR3 DNA: TGTGCCAGCAGCCGAAAGGGTATAACTGAAGCTTTCTTT

V gene: TRBV6-2/TRBV6-3
D gene: TRBD1
clone size: many
J gene: TRBJ2-1
CDR3 protein: CASRKSRQGRIEQFF
CDR3 DNA: TGTGCCAGCAGGAAATCGAGACAGGGGAGAATTGAGCAGTTCTTC

V gene: TRBV24-1
D gene: TRBD1
clone size: many
J gene: TRBJ1-4
CDR3 protein: CATSDTLDRALNEKLFF
CDR3 DNA: TGTGCCACCAGTGATACTTTGGACAGGGCCCTTAATGAAAAACTGTTTTTT

V gene: TRBV28
D gene: -
clone size: few
J gene: TRBJ1-6
CDR3 protein: CASSFPSNSPLHF
CDR3 DNA: TGTGCCAGCAGTTTTCCCTCTAATTCACCCCTCCACTTT

V gene: TRBV28
D gene: TRBD2
clone size: -
J gene: TRBJ2-3
CDR3 protein: CASELAGGDTQYF
CDR3 DNA: TGTGCCAGCGAACTAGCGGGAGGAGATACGCAGTATTTT

V gene: TRBV14
D gene: TRBD2
clone size: many
J gene: TRBJ2-1
CDR3 protein: CASSQDVGRTARNEQFF
CDR3 DNA: TGTGCCAGCAGCCAAGATGTCGGGAGGACTGCTCGGAATGAGCAGTTCTTC

V gene: TRBV20-1
D gene: TRBD2
clone size: many
J gene: TRBJ2-7
CDR3 protein: CSARDHSGRAAYEQYF
CDR3 DNA: TGCAGTGCTAGAGACCATAGCGGGAGGGCCGCCTACGAGCAGTACTTC

V gene: TRBV15
D gene: -
clone size: many
J gene: TRBJ2-7
CDR3 protein: CATGHTLSIYEQYF
CDR3 DNA: TGTGCCACCGGCCACACCCTGAGTATCTACGAGCAGTACTTC

V gene: TRBV6-1
D gene: TRBD1
clone size: medium-sized
J gene: TRBJ1-2
CDR3 protein: CAIGGLNYGYTF
CDR3 DNA: TGTGCCATAGGGGGCCTAAACTATGGCTACACCTTC

V gene: TRBV11-2
D gene: -
clone size: -
J gene: TRBJ2-1
CDR3 protein: CASSLGFPGISYNEQFF
CDR3 DNA: TGTGCCAGCAGCTTGGGCTTCCCAGGGATCAGCTACAATGAGCAGTTCTTC

V gene: TRBV14
D gene: TRBD1
clone size: many
J gene: TRBJ2-5
CDR3 protein: CASSQDLRDRGTETQYF
CDR3 DNA: TGTGCCAGCAGCCAAGATCTCCGGGACAGGGGGACAGAGACCCAGTACTTC

V gene: TRBV7-2
D gene: -
clone size: many
J gene: TRBJ1-2
CDR3 protein: CASSLNPQTPYGYTF
CDR3 DNA: TGTGCCAGCAGCTTAAACCCGCAGACCCCCTATGGCTACACCTTC

V gene: TRBV20-1
D gene: -
clone size: many
J gene: TRBJ2-2
CDR3 protein: CSAKDVSGELFF
CDR3 DNA: TGCAGTGCAAAGGACGTATCCGGGGAGCTGTTTTTT

V gene: TRBV28
D gene: TRBD2
clone size: few
J gene: TRBJ2-7
CDR3 protein: CASIPRGGEGRYF
CDR3 DNA: TGTGCCAGCATCCCCCGGGGGGGAGAAGGACGGTACTTC

V gene: TRBV2
D gene: -
clone size: few
J gene: TRBJ1-1
CDR3 protein: CASSEGRAINTEAFF
CDR3 DNA: TGTGCCAGCAGTGAGGGCCGCGCAATAAACACTGAAGCTTTCTTT

V gene: TRBV20-1
D gene: -
clone size: many
J gene: TRBJ2-3
CDR3 protein: CSATPILAASTDTQYF
CDR3 DNA: TGCAGTGCTACCCCTATATTAGCGGCTAGCACAGATACGCAGTATTTT

V gene: TRBV30
D gene: -
clone size: many
J gene: TRBJ2-7
CDR3 protein: CAWSQGGEQYF
CDR3 DNA: TGTGCCTGGAGTCAGGGAGGCGAGCAGTACTTC

V gene: TRBV7-6
D gene: -
clone size: many
J gene: TRBJ2-7
CDR3 protein: CASSPDQRESSYEQYF
CDR3 DNA: TGTGCCAGCAGCCCGGACCAGAGGGAGAGCTCCTACGAGCAGTACTTC

V gene: TRBV4-1
D gene: -
clone size: many
J gene: TRBJ2-2
CDR3 protein: CASSQHSSGTGELFF
CDR3 DNA: TGCGCCAGCAGCCAACACTCTTCGGGCACCGGGGAGCTGTTTTTT

V gene: TRBV28
D gene: -
clone size: medium-sized
J gene: TRBJ2-7
CDR3 protein: CASSLSHLPYEQYF
CDR3 DNA: TGTGCCAGCAGTTTATCCCACTTGCCCTACGAGCAGTACTTC

V gene: TRBV4-3
D gene: TRBD1
clone size: many
J gene: TRBJ2-7
CDR3 protein: CASSQDPDRGLGYEQYF
CDR3 DNA: TGCGCCAGCAGCCAAGATCCGGACAGGGGGCTAGGGTACGAGCAGTACTTC

V gene: TRBV5-6
D gene: TRBD1
clone size: many
J gene: TRBJ2-2
CDR3 protein: CASTRGQGNTGELFF
CDR3 DNA: TGTGCCAGCACGCGGGGACAGGGGAACACCGGGGAGCTGTTTTTT

V gene: TRBV20-1
D gene: TRBD1
clone size: -
J gene: TRBJ1-5
CDR3 protein: CSASPTGGTNQPQHF
CDR3 DNA: TGCAGTGCTAGTCCTACAGGGGGCACCAATCAGCCCCAGCATTTT

V gene: TRBV6-2/TRBV6-3
D gene: TRBD2
clone size: many
J gene: TRBJ2-3
CDR3 protein: CASSPSSGKTDTQYF
CDR3 DNA: TGTGCCAGCAGCCCTTCTAGCGGGAAGACAGATACGCAGTATTTT

V gene: TRBV11-2
D gene: TRBD2
clone size: many
J gene: TRBJ2-1
CDR3 protein: CASSPGLATEFF
CDR3 DNA: TGTGCCAGCAGCCCGGGACTAGCGACGGAGTTCTTC